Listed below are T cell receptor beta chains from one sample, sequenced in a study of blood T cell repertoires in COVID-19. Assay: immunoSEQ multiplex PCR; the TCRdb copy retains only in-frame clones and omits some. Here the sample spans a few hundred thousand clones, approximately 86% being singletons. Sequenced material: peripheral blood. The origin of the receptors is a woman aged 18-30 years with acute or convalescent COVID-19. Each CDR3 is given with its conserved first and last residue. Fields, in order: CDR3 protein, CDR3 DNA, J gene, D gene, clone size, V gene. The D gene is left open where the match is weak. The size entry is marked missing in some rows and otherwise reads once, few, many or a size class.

CDR3aa: CASSPPLISGNTIYF; CDR3nt: TGTGCCAGCTCACCACCGCTAATCTCTGGAAACACCATATATTTT; j_gene: TRBJ1-3; d_gene: -; abundance: -; v_gene: TRBV18
CDR3aa: CASSYSSSVPTEAFF; CDR3nt: TGTGCCAGCAGTTACTCATCGAGTGTCCCGACTGAAGCTTTCTTT; j_gene: TRBJ1-1; d_gene: -; abundance: -; v_gene: TRBV6-5
CDR3aa: CASSLSGTRDGGELFF; CDR3nt: TGTGCCAGCAGTTTATCCGGGACTAGAGATGGCGGGGAGCTGTTTTTT; j_gene: TRBJ2-2; d_gene: TRBD2; abundance: -; v_gene: TRBV28
CDR3aa: CASSLEPYNEQFF; CDR3nt: TGTGCCAGCAGCTTAGAGCCTTACAATGAGCAGTTCTTC; j_gene: TRBJ2-1; d_gene: -; abundance: -; v_gene: TRBV7-9
CDR3aa: CASSGTSGRQQYF; CDR3nt: TGCGCCAGCAGCGGGACTAGCGGGAGGCAGCAGTACTTC; j_gene: TRBJ2-7; d_gene: TRBD2; abundance: -; v_gene: TRBV10-2
CDR3aa: CASSALVASTDTQYF; CDR3nt: TGTGCCAGCAGCGCCCTTGTGGCCTCCACAGATACGCAGTATTTT; j_gene: TRBJ2-3; d_gene: -; abundance: once; v_gene: TRBV9
CDR3aa: CASSQDHRGAGANVLTF; CDR3nt: TGTGCCAGCAGCCAAGATCACCGGGGGGCTGGGGCCAACGTCCTGACTTTC; j_gene: TRBJ2-6; d_gene: TRBD2; abundance: -; v_gene: TRBV14
CDR3aa: CASSLGPLQGVNYGYTF; CDR3nt: TGTGCCAGCAGCTTAGGCCCCCTACAGGGGGTCAACTATGGCTACACCTTC; j_gene: TRBJ1-2; d_gene: TRBD1; abundance: -; v_gene: TRBV7-2
CDR3aa: CASSFRDSQQPQHF; CDR3nt: TGTGCCAGTAGTTTCCGGGACAGTCAACAGCCCCAGCATTTT; j_gene: TRBJ1-5; d_gene: TRBD1; abundance: -; v_gene: TRBV19
CDR3aa: CASSTAVQGWGEQFF; CDR3nt: TGTGCCAGCAGCACGGCGGTGCAGGGTTGGGGTGAGCAGTTCTTC; j_gene: TRBJ2-1; d_gene: -; abundance: -; v_gene: TRBV7-9
CDR3aa: CASSSGLAGVGTDTQYF; CDR3nt: TGTGCCAGCAGTTCGGGACTAGCGGGAGTCGGCACAGATACGCAGTATTTT; j_gene: TRBJ2-3; d_gene: TRBD2; abundance: -; v_gene: TRBV11-3
CDR3aa: CASSVEDRGNTEAFF; CDR3nt: TGTGCCAGCAGCGTAGAAGACAGGGGAAACACTGAAGCTTTCTTT; j_gene: TRBJ1-1; d_gene: TRBD1; abundance: -; v_gene: TRBV9
CDR3aa: CASSLMGLAGRDTQYF; CDR3nt: TGTGCCAGCAGCTTAATGGGTCTAGCGGGAAGGGATACGCAGTATTTT; j_gene: TRBJ2-3; d_gene: TRBD2; abundance: -; v_gene: TRBV7-3
CDR3aa: CASSPPGTVGQVWTEAFF; CDR3nt: TGTGCCAGCAGCCCACCGGGGACAGTGGGACAGGTTTGGACTGAAGCTTTCTTT; j_gene: TRBJ1-1; d_gene: TRBD1; abundance: -; v_gene: TRBV5-4
CDR3aa: CASSVALGPQFF; CDR3nt: TGTGCCAGCAGCGTAGCTCTAGGCCCGCAGTTCTTC; j_gene: TRBJ2-1; d_gene: -; abundance: once; v_gene: TRBV9
CDR3aa: CASSRSSGGHYEQYF; CDR3nt: TGTGCCAGCAGCCGCTCGAGCGGGGGGCACTACGAGCAGTACTTC; j_gene: TRBJ2-7; d_gene: TRBD2; abundance: -; v_gene: TRBV14
CDR3aa: CATSDLPQGCMGHSSSYEQYF; CDR3nt: TGTGCCACCAGTGATTTGCCCCAGGGGTGCATGGGCCACTCTAGCTCCTACGAGCAGTACTTC; j_gene: TRBJ2-7; d_gene: -; abundance: few; v_gene: TRBV24-1
CDR3aa: CASSEGTENQPQHF; CDR3nt: TGTGCCAGCAGTGAAGGGACAGAGAATCAGCCCCAGCATTTT; j_gene: TRBJ1-5; d_gene: -; abundance: once; v_gene: TRBV6-1